One sample yielded the 17 T cell receptor beta chains listed below, sequenced in a study of cytomegalovirus exposure and HLA in healthy donors. Primers: 60 Vbeta forward and 13 Jbeta reverse. Data came from immunoSEQ multiplex PCR; TCRdb stores just in-frame clones and leaves some out. The table has about 90,000 clones, more than 55% seen once. The sequencing input was PBMCs. The receptors were gathered from a woman in her 50s in good health and CMV-seropositive.

This chain joins TRBV7-8 and TRBJ2-5; D is unclear. V was pared by 1 base and J by 5 bases, with 5 bases between. The germline V gene has CDR1 SGHVS and CDR2 FQNEAQ. This CDR3 has 12 amino acids. As DNA, the CDR3 is TGTGCCAGCAGCTTAGATCTGGAGACCCAGTACTTC. This sequence encodes CASSLDLETQYF.

The rearrangement uses TRBV2 and TRBJ2-5, with TRBD1 matching 7 bases. The CDR3 is 14 amino acids. CDR1 and CDR2 from the germline V gene are SNHLY and FYNNEI. V lost 7 bases, J lost 3 bases, and 8 bases stayed unmatched. In DNA form, the CDR3 reads TGTGCCAGCAAATCGGGGACAGCTAAAGAGACCCAGTACTTC. It encodes CASKSGTAKETQYF.

J is TRBJ2-7 and V is TRBV7-8, with 11 bases matching TRBD2. Germline loops: CDR1 SGHVS, CDR2 FQNEAQ. V lost 1 base, J lost 4 bases, and 3 bases stayed unmatched. CDR3 size: 15 residues. CDR3 amino acids: CASSLEGTSGYEQYF. For the CDR3, the DNA is TGTGCCAGCAGCTTAGAGGGGACTAGCGGATACGAGCAGTACTTC.

This sequence joins TRBV28 and TRBJ1-5; 9 nucleotides align to TRBD1. Germline V gene lookup returns CDR1 MDHEN and CDR2 SYDVKM. The ends lost 5 bases at V and 3 bases at J; junction bases unmatched: 11. The CDR3 spans 17 residues. CDR3 in DNA: TGTGCCAGCAGTCTCCAGTTGGGACAGGGTAACAATCAGCCCCAGCATTTT. Translating gives CASSLQLGQGNNQPQHF. The full variable domain, completed using reference TRBV28 and TRBJ1-5, is DVKVTQSSRYLVKRTGEKVFLECVQDMDHENMFWYRQDPGLGLRLIYFSYDVKMKEKGDIPEGYSVSREKKERFSLILESASTNQTSMYLCASSLQLGQGNNQPQHFGDGTRLSIL.

This clone was picked up a small number of times. A far larger clone is off by one base, so a read error is likely. Other DNA sequences in the sample encode the same CDR3. The V call is TRBV4-3, the J call TRBJ1-6; D is unresolved. In germline, CDR1 is LGHNA, CDR2 YSLEER. Trimming removed 3 bases at V and 0 bases at J, with 18 bases between. CDR3 length equals 19 residues. In DNA, the CDR3 is TGCGCCAGCAGCCACGGATTCAATTGGAGGAGCTCCTATAATTCACCCCTCCACTTT. Translating it yields CASSHGFNWRSSYNSPLHF.

The chain couples TRBV5-1 to TRBJ2-7, with 12 bases identical to TRBD2. V gave up 0 bases and J gave up 4 bases; unmatched junction bases: 8. Germline V CDR1 and CDR2: SGHRS, YFSETQ. The length of the CDR3 is 17 residues. The CDR3 protein is CASSLAGLAGGQYEQYF. The CDR3 bases are TGCGCCAGCAGCTTGGCCGGCCTAGCGGGGGGGCAGTACGAGCAGTACTTC.

This clone was observed once. The rearrangement links TRBV11-2 to TRBJ1-1; D uncertain. This CDR3 contains 14 residues. V was clipped by 3 bases and J by 1 base, with 9 bases between them. Germline lookup yields CDR1 SGHAT and CDR2 FQNNGV. CDR3: CASSFGSENTEAFF. The CDR3 DNA reads TGTGCCAGCAGCTTTGGTTCAGAGAACACTGAAGCTTTCTTT.

The V and J genes are TRBV7-9 and TRBJ2-1; D possibly corresponds to TRBD1 (5 bases). The CDR3 consists of 12 residues. Germline lookup yields CDR1 SEHNR and CDR2 FQNEAQ (reference sequence). V lost 1 base and J 8 bases, leaving 6 bases between the germline ends. CDR3 sequence reads: CASSLGGYEQFF. The CDR3 region has the DNA TGTGCCAGCAGCTTAGGGGGCTATGAGCAGTTCTTC.

This clone was picked up one time. V and J are TRBV7-9 and TRBJ2-1; 10 nucleotides line up with TRBD2. CDR1 is SEHNR, CDR2 FQNEAQ, per germline (reference sequence). The CDR3 extends over 16 amino acids. The trim removed 1 base at V and 3 bases at J, leaving 3 bases unmatched. The CDR3 spells CASSLVIAGGYNEQFF. CDR3 bases: TGTGCCAGCAGCTTAGTAATAGCGGGAGGCTACAATGAGCAGTTCTTC.

This clone was detected only a few times. This chain connects TRBV4-3 to TRBJ2-7; D gene uncertain. The V end was cut by 2 bases, the J end by 2 bases, with 10 bases between. This CDR3 is 14 amino acids long. Germline CDR1 reads LGHNA; CDR2 reads YSLEER. In nucleotides, the CDR3 is TGCGCCAGCAGCCAACGTGTTGGAGCCTACGAGCAGTACTTC. Amino acid sequence: CASSQRVGAYEQYF.

V and J are TRBV5-4 and TRBJ2-1; a weak D match, TRBD2 (5 bases). V was trimmed by 0 bases and J by 0 bases, leaving 10 bases between them. This CDR3 has 16 residues. Germline V gene sequence: CDR1 SGHNT, CDR2 YYREEE (reference sequence). The CDR3 protein is CASSLAGTSSYNEQFF. In DNA form, the CDR3 reads TGTGCCAGCAGCTTGGCCGGAACTAGCTCCTACAATGAGCAGTTCTTC.

The chain uses TRBV19 and TRBJ1-5; no reliable D call. The germline V and J ends were trimmed by 3 bases and 3 bases, with 21 bases remaining between them. The CDR3 totals 18 residues. Germline V CDR1 and CDR2: LNHDA, SQIVND (reference sequence). The CDR3 is CASSIKAPRGKDNQPQHF. The CDR3 DNA sequence: TGTGCCAGTAGTATTAAGGCCCCCCGAGGGAAGGACAATCAGCCCCAGCATTTT.

In this sample, this clone turned up once. The gene calls are TRBV2 and TRBJ1-5; D is possibly TRBD1 (6 bases). Trimming shortened V by 7 bases and J by 7 bases, and 17 bases separated the two germline ends. The CDR3 is 14 amino acids. CDR1 is SNHLY, CDR2 FYNNEI, per germline. The CDR3 here is CASTQQGNWQPQHF. The CDR3 region has the DNA TGTGCCAGCACCCAACAGGGTAATTGGCAGCCCCAGCATTTT.

This clone has just one count. The rearrangement links TRBV28 to TRBJ1-1; D possibly corresponds to TRBD1 (5 bases). V was trimmed by 4 bases and J by 3 bases, leaving 15 bases between them. Germline V gene lookup returns CDR1 MDHEN and CDR2 SYDVKM. This CDR3 is built from 15 residues. CDR3 DNA: TGTGCCAGCAGTTGGGGCGGCACCCCATACACTGAAGCTTTCTTT. As protein: CASSWGGTPYTEAFF. Variable domain in full (rest from reference TRBV28 and TRBJ1-1): DVKVTQSSRYLVKRTGEKVFLECVQDMDHENMFWYRQDPGLGLRLIYFSYDVKMKEKGDIPEGYSVSREKKERFSLILESASTNQTSMYLCASSWGGTPYTEAFFGQGTRLTVV.

The V and J genes are TRBV6-5 and TRBJ2-4; 7 bases fit TRBD1. The ends lost 5 bases at V and 10 bases at J; junction bases unmatched: 8. The CDR3 loop spans 13 amino acids. Germline V gene sequence: CDR1 MNHEY, CDR2 SVGAGI. CDR3 sequence reads: CASSTPGQSIQYF. DNA of the CDR3: TGTGCCAGCAGTACCCCGGGACAGTCAATTCAGTACTTC.

This clone was seen a few times. The CDR3 spells CASSPGLPNNNEQFF. The CDR3 DNA reads as TGCGCCAGCAGCCCGGGACTCCCAAATAACAATGAGCAGTTCTTC. The chain employs TRBV4-3 and TRBJ2-1; possibly TRBD2 for D (6 bases). Trimming stripped 4 bases from V and 5 bases from J, with 15 bases between. The CDR3 is 15 residues long. Germline V lookup: CDR1 LGHNA, CDR2 YSLEER.

The chain has TRBV5-4 and TRBJ2-7, with 8 positions matching TRBD2. There are 16 residues in the CDR3. V gave up 0 bases and J gave up 3 bases; unmatched junction bases: 8. CDR1 SGHNT and CDR2 YYREEE come from the germline V gene (reference sequence). The CDR3 DNA reads TGTGCCAGCAGCTTGGGAGCGGGGGAAGGGGGCTACGAGCAGTACTTC. Residues: CASSLGAGEGGYEQYF.